This T cell receptor (beta chain) is from a study of shared clonotypes between healthy human individuals. Study information: Each donor had three CD4 naive, three CD4 memory, two CD8 naive and one CD8 memory plate.

Donors included only healthy HIV-negative adults lacking recent acute infections or vaccinations. Subsets obtained from CD4+ cells comprised CD45RA+ naive and CD45RA-negative memory cells. Generated by immunoSEQ multiplex PCR, the TCRdb table keeps only in-frame clones and is missing some. The repertoire consists of 1.4 million or so clones, with 97% to 99% occurring once and the leading ten covering approximately 0.4%. Study-wide points: Non-shared clonotypes had lower generation probabilities than clonotypes shared by all four sorted-subset donors.

Points on this clone: What it binds is not known.

The specimen sequenced was naive CD4+ T cells sorted from blood. Documented subset: CD45RA+ positively selected. This sequence was found in a young man in good health.

DNA for the CDR3: TGTGCCAGCAGCCCGGGGACTCACGGATCCTACAATGAGCAGTTCTTC. It codes for CASSPGTHGSYNEQFF. The chain couples TRBV7-9 to TRBJ2-1; D is perhaps TRBD2 (6 bases). With 5 bases removed from V and 1 base from J, the gap between germline ends came to 15 bases. Germline loops: CDR1 SEHNR, CDR2 FQNEAQ (reference sequence). The CDR3 is 16 amino acids.